This T cell receptor beta chain was profiled in a study of blood T cell repertoires in COVID-19. Source study methods: Nucleated cell counts were estimated from reference gene primer amplification. Assay: immunoSEQ multiplex PCR; the TCRdb copy retains only in-frame clones and omits some. The V and J calls and clone size come from that table; D and trimming were worked out from the DNA. The sample contains about 110,000 clones, about 85% of which appear only once. The sample taken for sequencing was peripheral blood. The sequence was obtained from a human donor in a cohort sampled during active COVID-19.

CDR3 DNA sequence: TGTGCCAGTAGTACCCAGGGGTGGGAAAGTCAGCCCCAGCATTTT. Protein sequence: CASSTQGWESQPQHF. The chain has TRBV19 and TRBJ1-5; D is possibly TRBD1 (6 bases). The CDR3 consists of 15 residues. With 4 bases removed from V and 6 bases from J, the gap between germline ends came to 16 bases. Germline V gene sequence: CDR1 LNHDA, CDR2 SQIVND (reference sequence). The variable domain in full, completed from reference TRBV19 and TRBJ1-5, reads DGGITQSPKYLFRKEGQNVTLSCEQNLNHDAMYWYRQDPGQGLRLIYYSQIVNDFQKGDIAEGYSVSREKKESFPLTVTSAQKNPTAFYLCASSTQGWESQPQHFGDGTRLSIL.